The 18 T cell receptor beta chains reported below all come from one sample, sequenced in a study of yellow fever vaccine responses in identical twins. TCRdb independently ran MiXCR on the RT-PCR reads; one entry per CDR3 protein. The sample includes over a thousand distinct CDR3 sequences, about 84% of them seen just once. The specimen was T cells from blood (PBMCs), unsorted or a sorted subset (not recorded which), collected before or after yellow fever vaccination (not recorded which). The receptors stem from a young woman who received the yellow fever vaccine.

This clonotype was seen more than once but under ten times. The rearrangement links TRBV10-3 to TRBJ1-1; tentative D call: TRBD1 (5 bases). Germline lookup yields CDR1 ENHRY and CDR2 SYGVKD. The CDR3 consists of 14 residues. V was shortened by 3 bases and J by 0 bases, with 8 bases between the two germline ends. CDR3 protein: CAISERQMNTEAFF. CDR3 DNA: TGTGCCATCAGTGAAAGACAGATGAACACTGAAGCTTTCTTT.

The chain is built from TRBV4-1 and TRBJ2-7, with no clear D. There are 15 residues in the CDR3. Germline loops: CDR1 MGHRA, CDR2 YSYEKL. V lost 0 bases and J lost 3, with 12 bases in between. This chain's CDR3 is CASSQDVANHYEQYF. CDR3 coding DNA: TGCGCCAGCAGCCAAGATGTGGCGAACCACTACGAGCAGTACTTC.

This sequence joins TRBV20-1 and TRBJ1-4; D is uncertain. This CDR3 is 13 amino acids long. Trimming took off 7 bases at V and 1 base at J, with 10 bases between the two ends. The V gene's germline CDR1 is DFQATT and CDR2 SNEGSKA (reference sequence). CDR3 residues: CSGAFVTNEKLFF. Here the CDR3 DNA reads TGCAGTGGCGCATTCGTAACTAATGAAAAACTGTTTTTT.

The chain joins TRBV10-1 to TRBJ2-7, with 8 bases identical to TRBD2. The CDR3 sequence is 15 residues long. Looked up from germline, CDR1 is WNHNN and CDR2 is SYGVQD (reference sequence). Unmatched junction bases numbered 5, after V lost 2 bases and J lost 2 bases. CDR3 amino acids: CASSEVLAGTYEQYF. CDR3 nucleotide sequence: TGCGCCAGCAGTGAGGTCCTAGCGGGCACCTACGAGCAGTACTTC.

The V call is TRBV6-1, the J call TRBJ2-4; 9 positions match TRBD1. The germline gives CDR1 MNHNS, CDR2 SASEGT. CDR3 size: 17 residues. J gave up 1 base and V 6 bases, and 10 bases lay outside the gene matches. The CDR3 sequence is CASSPYRQGGAKNIQYF. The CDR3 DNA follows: TGTGCCAGCAGCCCCTACAGACAGGGGGGGGCCAAAAACATTCAGTACTTC.

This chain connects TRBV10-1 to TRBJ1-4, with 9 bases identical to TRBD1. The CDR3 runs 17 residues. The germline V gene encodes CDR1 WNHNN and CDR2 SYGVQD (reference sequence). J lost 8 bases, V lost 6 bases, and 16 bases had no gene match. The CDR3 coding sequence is TGCGCCAGCAGAGTAACAGGGGGCAGGTCCGGCGTAGAAAAACTGTTTTTT. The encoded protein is CASRVTGGRSGVEKLFF.

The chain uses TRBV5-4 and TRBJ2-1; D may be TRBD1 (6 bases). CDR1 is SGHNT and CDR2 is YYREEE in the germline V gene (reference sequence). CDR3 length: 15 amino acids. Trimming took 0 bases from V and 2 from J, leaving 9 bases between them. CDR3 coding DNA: TGTGCCAGCAGCTTGGGTGGGGGCGCCTACAATGAGCAGTTCTTC. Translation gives CASSLGGGAYNEQFF.

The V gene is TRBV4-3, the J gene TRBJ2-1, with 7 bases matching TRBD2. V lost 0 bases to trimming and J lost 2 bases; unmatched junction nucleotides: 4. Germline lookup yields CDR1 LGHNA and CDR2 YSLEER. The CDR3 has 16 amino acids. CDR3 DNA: TGCGCCAGCAGCCAAGAAAGCGGGGAAACCTACAATGAGCAGTTCTTC. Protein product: CASSQESGETYNEQFF.

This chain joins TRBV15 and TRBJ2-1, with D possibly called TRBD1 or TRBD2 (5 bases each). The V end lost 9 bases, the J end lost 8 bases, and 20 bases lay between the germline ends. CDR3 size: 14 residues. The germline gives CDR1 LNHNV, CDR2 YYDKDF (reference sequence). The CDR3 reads CATRAEGEFDEQFF. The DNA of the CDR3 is TGTGCCACACGTGCGGAAGGGGAGTTCGATGAGCAGTTCTTC.

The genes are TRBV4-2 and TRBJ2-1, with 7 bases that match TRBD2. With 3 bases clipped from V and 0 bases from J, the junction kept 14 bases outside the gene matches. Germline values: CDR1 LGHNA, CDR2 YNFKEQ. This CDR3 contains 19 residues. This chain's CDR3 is CASSQGTLAAKSSYNEQFF. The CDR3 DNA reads TGTGCCAGCAGCCAGGGGACCCTAGCGGCGAAGAGCTCCTACAATGAGCAGTTCTTC.

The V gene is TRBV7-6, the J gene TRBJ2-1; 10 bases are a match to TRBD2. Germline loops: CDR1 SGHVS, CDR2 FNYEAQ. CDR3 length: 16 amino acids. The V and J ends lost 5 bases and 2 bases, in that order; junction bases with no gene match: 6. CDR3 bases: TGTGCCAGCAGCGCGCGGACTAGCGGCCCCTACAATGAGCAGTTCTTC. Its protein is CASSARTSGPYNEQFF.

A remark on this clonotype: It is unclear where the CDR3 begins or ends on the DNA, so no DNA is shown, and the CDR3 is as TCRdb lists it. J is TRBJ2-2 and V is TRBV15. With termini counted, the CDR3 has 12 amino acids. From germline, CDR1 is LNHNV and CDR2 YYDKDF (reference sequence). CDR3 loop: CATSFGGGAVFF.

The DNA for the CDR3 is TGTGCCAGCAGCTTCAGACAGGGAAGCTACGAGCAGTACTTC. This translates into CASSFRQGSYEQYF. This rearrangement joins TRBV11-2 to TRBJ2-7, with 7 bases that match TRBD1. The CDR3 spans 14 residues. Germline-derived CDR1 and CDR2 are SGHAT and FQNNGV. After removal of 3 bases from V and 3 bases from J, the junction contained 5 bases not matched to a gene.

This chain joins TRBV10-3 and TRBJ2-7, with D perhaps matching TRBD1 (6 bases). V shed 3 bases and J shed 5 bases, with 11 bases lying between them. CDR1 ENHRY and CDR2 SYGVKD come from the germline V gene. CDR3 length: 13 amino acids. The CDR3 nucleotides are TGTGCCATCAGTGATGGGGCAGGGGACGAGCAGTACTTC. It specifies CAISDGAGDEQYF.

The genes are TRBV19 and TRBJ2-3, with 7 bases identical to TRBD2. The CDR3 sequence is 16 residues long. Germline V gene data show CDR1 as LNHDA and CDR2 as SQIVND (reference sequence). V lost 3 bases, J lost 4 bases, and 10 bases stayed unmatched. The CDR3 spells CASSIGDGRSPDTQYF. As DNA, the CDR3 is TGTGCCAGTAGTATCGGGGACGGGAGGTCCCCAGATACGCAGTATTTT.

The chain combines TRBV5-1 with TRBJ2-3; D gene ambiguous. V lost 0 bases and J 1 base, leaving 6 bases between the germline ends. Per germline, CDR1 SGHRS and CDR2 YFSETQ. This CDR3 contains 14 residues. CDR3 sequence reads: CASSLETRTDTQYF. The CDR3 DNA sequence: TGCGCCAGCAGCTTGGAGACACGCACAGATACGCAGTATTTT.

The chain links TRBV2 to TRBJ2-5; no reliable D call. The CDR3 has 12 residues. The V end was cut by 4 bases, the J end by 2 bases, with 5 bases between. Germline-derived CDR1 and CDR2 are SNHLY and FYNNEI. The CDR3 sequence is CASSVEQETQYF. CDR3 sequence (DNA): TGTGCCAGCAGTGTCGAGCAAGAGACCCAGTACTTC.

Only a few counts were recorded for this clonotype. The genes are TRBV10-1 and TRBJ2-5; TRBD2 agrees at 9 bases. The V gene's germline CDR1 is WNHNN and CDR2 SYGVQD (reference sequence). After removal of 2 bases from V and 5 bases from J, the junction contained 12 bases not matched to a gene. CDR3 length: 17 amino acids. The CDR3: CASSEEPSGINPETQYF. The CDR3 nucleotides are TGCGCCAGCAGTGAGGAGCCTAGCGGGATCAATCCGGAGACCCAGTACTTC.